The sequence of this T cell receptor (beta chain) was determined in a study of Graves' ophthalmopathy and Graves' hyperthyroidism (dated by TCRdb to the late 2010s). Regarding the research as a whole: Peripheral blood was collected before any treatment was given, at the time of initial diagnosis. The 90 to 100 discovery patients were randomly split 7:3 into training and test sets. To tell Graves' ophthalmopathy apart from Graves' hyperthyroidism, and to predict which patients would progress to ophthalmopathy, the study relied on TCR beta repertoire signatures. In total, 135 blood samples were TCR-sequenced: 40 to 45 ophthalmopathy, roughly 77 hyperthyroidism and around 17 hyperthyroidism-to-ophthalmopathy patients. Following sampling, methimazole starting at 30 mg daily was administered to hyperthyroidism patients, and high-dose intravenous methylprednisolone was administered to ophthalmopathy patients. To explore V-J signatures that distinguish ophthalmopathy from hyperthyroidism, a discovery set of 100 patients was enrolled, made up of 43 with ophthalmopathy and roughly 55 with stable hyperthyroidism. For independent validation, a separate cohort was made up of 18 hyperthyroidism patients plus 17 patients who later progressed from hyperthyroidism to ophthalmopathy. T-cell repertoires of thyroid tissue and blood were compared in over 5 hyperthyroidism patients. The investigation overall reported the following: In validation, the model predicted ophthalmopathy progression with over 60% sensitivity and around 72% specificity; roughly eleven predicted patients were CT-confirmed with GO in a median of around 6 months. In cross-validation, the 13-signature model distinguished ophthalmopathy from stable hyperthyroidism with 87.88% sensitivity and 81.08% specificity, while in the test set the corresponding values were roughly 80% and 75%. No statistical method was used to predetermine the sample size, and group allocation was not hidden from the investigators. Among expanded thyroid clonotypes with frequency above 0.001, most also showed up in blood, which suggests that blood repertoires may reflect the thyroid immune response.

Worth noting for this clonotype: No antigen is known for it. No qualities accompany the bases; no much larger clone lies one base away.

Hyperthyroidism was defined as stable when no progression to ophthalmopathy occurred within 18 months of follow-up. The hyperthyroidism patients were 18 to 65 years old and newly diagnosed, with a disease duration of less than 2 months. Patients with other autoimmune diseases, uncontrolled infections, pregnancy or lactation were excluded. Clinical symptoms, serum thyroxine, TRAb, thyroid ultrasound and orbital computed tomography were used for diagnosis. PBMCs were isolated from approximately 10 ml of fresh peripheral blood by Ficoll-Paque density gradient centrifugation. Total RNA was extracted with Trizol reagent and quality-checked on an Agilent 2100 Bioanalyzer. For repertoire sequencing, TCR beta CDR3 regions were amplified from RNA transcripts. A first-round RT-PCR used HTBI primers with the Qiagen OneStep RT-PCR kit, followed by a second-round multiplex PCR, size selection and purification. The libraries underwent paired-end sequencing with 100 bp reads on an Illumina HiSeq2000. Regarding the original processing steps: SOAPnuke was used for read processing, and reads with adapters, uncalled bases, a mean Phred below 15, or no exact constant-primer or identifier match were discarded. High-quality paired reads were merged with COPE v1.2.5. Each unique nucleotide sequence was treated as a clonotype, and MiTCR v1.1 was used to align the clonotypes to the IMGT TRB V, D and J references. Analysis was restricted to V-J combinations with a frequency above 0.0001, which covered 98% to 99.2% of repertoires. For each V-J combination, a TCR clonal expansion and chaos score was defined as F50 clonal expansion divided by the chaos observed in the TCRdist matrix. Features were reduced by Welch's t-statistics and random forest to around 14 V-J combinations, which fed a naive Bayes classifier. Thyroid-blood repertoire similarity was quantified with the Morisita-Horn index. TCRdb reran the public reads through fastp at Q25 and MiXCR, keeping productive beta chains. Every entry covers one CDR3 protein and lists the most common genes and DNA from its rows. The authors' filters were not applied to this entry. Within this sample are about 620,000 distinct CDR3 sequences, with 22% of them counted one time only. Of the sample, about 6.6% is held by the ten largest clones.

This sequence originates from a woman aged 18-29 years with stable Graves' hyperthyroidism. Some clones in this sample may be carry-over from other donors' samples. Donor details come from another sample of the same person, matched by shared clones. The sequencing input was peripheral blood.

The CDR3 is CASSYSRDNQPQHF. Read as DNA, the sequence is TGTGCCAGCAGTTACTCCCGGGACAATCAGCCCCAGCATTTT. The chain uses TRBV6-5 and TRBJ1-5; a confident D gene designation cannot be given. CDR1 MNHEY and CDR2 SVGAGI were looked up in the germline V gene. The CDR3, cysteine through phenylalanine, is 14 amino acids long. The entry retains the CDR3 DNA only, 42 bases that are in frame from base 1. V is pared back by 0 bases and J by 3 bases, with 6 bases lying between the germline termini.